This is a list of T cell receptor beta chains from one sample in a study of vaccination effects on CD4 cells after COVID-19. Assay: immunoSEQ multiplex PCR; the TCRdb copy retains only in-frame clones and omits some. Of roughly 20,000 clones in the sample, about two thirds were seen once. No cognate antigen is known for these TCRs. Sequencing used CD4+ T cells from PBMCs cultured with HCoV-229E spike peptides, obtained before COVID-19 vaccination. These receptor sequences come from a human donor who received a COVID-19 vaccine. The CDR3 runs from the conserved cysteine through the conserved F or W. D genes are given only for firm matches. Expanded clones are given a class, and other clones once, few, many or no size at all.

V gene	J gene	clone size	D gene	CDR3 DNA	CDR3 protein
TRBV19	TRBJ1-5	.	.	TGTGCCAGTAGTATAGATGCACAGTTCAATCAGCCCCAGCATTTT	CASSIDAQFNQPQHF
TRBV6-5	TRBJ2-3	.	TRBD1	TGTGCCAGCAGTAATCTTGACAGGGGGGGAGATACGCAGTATTTT	CASSNLDRGGDTQYF
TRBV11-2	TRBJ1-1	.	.	TGTGCCAGCAGCTCGTACGACCGGTCTGGCACTGAAGCTTTCTTT	CASSSYDRSGTEAFF
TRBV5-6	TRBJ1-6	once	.	TGTGCCAGCAGCCAGGGACGGAGCTCCTATAATTCACCCCTCCACTTT	CASSQGRSSYNSPLHF
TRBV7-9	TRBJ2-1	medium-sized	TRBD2	TGTGCCAGCAGCCCCCCGGGACTAGCGGGATTGGGTAATGAGCAGTTCTTC	CASSPPGLAGLGNEQFF
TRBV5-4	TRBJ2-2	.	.	TGTGCCAGCAGCTTATGGACCGGGGAGCTGTTTTTT	CASSLWTGELFF
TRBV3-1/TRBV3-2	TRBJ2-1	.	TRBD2	TGTGCCAGCAGCCCGACAGCGGGATACAATGAGCAGTTCTTC	CASSPTAGYNEQFF
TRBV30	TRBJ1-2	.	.	TGTGCCTGGACAGCCACAGGGACCTACACCTTC	CAWTATGTYTF
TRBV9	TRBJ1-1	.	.	TGTGCCAGCAGCGTAGCGAGTCGAGAAGCTTTCTTT	CASSVASREAFF
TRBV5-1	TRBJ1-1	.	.	TGCGCCAGCAGCTTGGCCACGACGGAAGATAAAGCTTTCTTT	CASSLATTEDKAFF
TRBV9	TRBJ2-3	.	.	TGTGCCAGCAGCGTAGTGGGGACACTTAACACAGATACGCAGTATTTT	CASSVVGTLNTDTQYF
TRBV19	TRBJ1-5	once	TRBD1	TGTGCCAGTAGTAGGGACAGGGAATTTCAGCCCCAGCATTTT	CASSRDREFQPQHF
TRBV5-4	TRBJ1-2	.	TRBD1	TGTGCCAGCAGCTTGGGGTTGACAGGGAGAGGCTATGGCTACACCTTC	CASSLGLTGRGYGYTF
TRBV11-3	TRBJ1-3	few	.	TGTGCCAGCACCTCAGGGAGCTCTGGAAACACCATATATTTT	CASTSGSSGNTIYF
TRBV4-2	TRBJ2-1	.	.	TGTGCCAGCAGCCATGCCAGCGGTGGGGACAATGAGCAGTTCTTC	CASSHASGGDNEQFF
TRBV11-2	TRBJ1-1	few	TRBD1	TGTGCCAGCGGATACCGACAGGGTTACACTGAAGCTTTCTTT	CASGYRQGYTEAFF
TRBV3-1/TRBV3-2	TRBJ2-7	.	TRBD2	TGTGCCAGCAGCGATGCTGGGACTAGCGGGAGGGAGCAGTACTTC	CASSDAGTSGREQYF
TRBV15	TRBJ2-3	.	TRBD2	TGTGCCACCAGCAGGACTAGCGGGGCAGATACGCAGTATTTT	CATSRTSGADTQYF
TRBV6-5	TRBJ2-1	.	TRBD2	TGTGCCAGCTTGGCGGGAGGTCGCGATGAGCAGTTCTTC	CASLAGGRDEQFF
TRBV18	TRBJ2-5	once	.	TGTGCCAGCTCACCACCTAATGCTCAGGGGAGTTGGGAGACCCAGTACTTC	CASSPPNAQGSWETQYF
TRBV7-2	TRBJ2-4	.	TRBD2	TGTGCCAGCAGCTTATTCCTAGCGGGAGCCCTTGGCATTCAGTACTTC	CASSLFLAGALGIQYF
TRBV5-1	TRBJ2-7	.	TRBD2	TGCGCCAGCAGCTCCGAGCCGGGACTACCCTACGAGCAGTACTTC	CASSSEPGLPYEQYF
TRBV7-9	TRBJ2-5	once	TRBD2	TGTGCCAGCAGCTTAGGCGGGGGGCAAGAGACCCAGTACTTC	CASSLGGGQETQYF
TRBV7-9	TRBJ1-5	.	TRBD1	TGTGCCAGCAGCCGCGGACAGGGGCTGATTGGCAATCAGCCCCAGCATTTT	CASSRGQGLIGNQPQHF
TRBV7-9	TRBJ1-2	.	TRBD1	TGTGCCAGCAGCTCATCCGGGACAGGGTCAGGATATGGCTACACCTTC	CASSSSGTGSGYGYTF
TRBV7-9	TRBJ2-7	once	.	TGTGCCAGCAGCTTAGGCCAGGGCAACGAGCAGTACTTC	CASSLGQGNEQYF
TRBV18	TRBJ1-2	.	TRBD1	TGTGCCAGCTCACCAGGGGCAGGGGGCCCTGGCTACACCTTC	CASSPGAGGPGYTF
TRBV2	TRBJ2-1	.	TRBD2	TGTGCCAGGGAGGCTAGCGGCAGTTCCTACAATGAGCAGTTCTTC	CAREASGSSYNEQFF
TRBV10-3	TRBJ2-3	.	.	TGTGCCATCAGTGGGATAGCGGCAGATACGCAGTATTTT	CAISGIAADTQYF
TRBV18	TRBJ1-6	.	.	TGTGCCAGCTCACCAGCGGGGTCACCCTATTCACCCCTCCACTTT	CASSPAGSPYSPLHF